This T cell receptor (beta chain) was found in a study of OX40 agonist ivuxolimab in advanced cancers. Study-level background: A diagnosis of hepatocellular carcinoma, melanoma, renal cell or head and neck cancer was present in dose-escalation patients. Earlier anti-PD-1, anti-PD-L1 or anti-CTLA-4 therapy was permitted; 30% to 45% had received some.

Measured with immunoSEQ multiplex PCR; TCRdb has only the in-frame clones, and not every one. The sample shows more than 30,000 clones, more than 70% of them seen only once. Germline V lookup: CDR1 MNHEY, CDR2 SVGAGI. Trimming removed 7 bases at V and 2 bases at J, with 15 bases between. The CDR3 loop spans 14 amino acids. Source: CD4+ or CD8+ T cells sorted from blood, taken in a trial of the OX40 agonist ivuxolimab. The source of this sequence is an adult with an advanced solid tumor such as melanoma, head and neck, liver or kidney cancer. This chain links TRBV6-5 with TRBJ2-7, with D possibly TRBD2 on 5 matching bases. The CDR3 region has the DNA TGTGCCAGCACCCCGGCGAGGGCCCCCTACGAGCAGTACTTC. This translates into CASTPARAPYEQYF.